These 32 T cell receptor beta chains were sequenced from one sample in a study of CD4 T cells in relation to SARS-CoV-2 and coronaviruses. Unexposed donor CD4+ T cells date from 2011-2018, before the COVID-19 pandemic. The cells were cultured for less than twelve days before CD4+ T cells were isolated. Method: immunoSEQ multiplex PCR; TCRdb's copy keeps in-frame clones and lacks some. The sample consists of more than 15,000 clones, more than 75% of them appearing once. Their antigens are not known. The sample consisted of CD4+ T cells from PBMCs, cultured in vitro. Receptor source: a human donor in good health.

This clone has only one observation. The chain couples TRBV7-3 to TRBJ1-1; TRBD1 agrees at 8 bases. The V gene's germline CDR1 is SGHTA and CDR2 FQGTGA. The CDR3 length is 15 residues. V dropped 2 bases and J dropped 1; count of bases not matched to a gene: 3. The CDR3 here is CASSLYGTGNTEAFF. In nucleotides, the CDR3 is TGTGCCAGCAGCTTATACGGGACAGGGAACACTGAAGCTTTCTTT. Complete variable domain (other parts from reference TRBV7-3 and TRBJ1-1): GAGVSQTPSNKVTEKGKYVELRCDPISGHTALYWYRQSLGQGPEFLIYFQGTGAADDSGLPNDRFFAVRPEGSVSTLKIQRTERGDSAVYLCASSLYGTGNTEAFFGQGTRLTVV.

The chain carries TRBV7-3 and TRBJ2-1; 14 nucleotides align to TRBD2. The CDR3 is made up of 18 amino acids. CDR1 and CDR2 from the germline V gene are SGHTA and FQGTGA. The trim removed 5 bases at V and 9 bases at J, leaving 15 bases unmatched. The DNA for the CDR3 is TGTGCCAGCAGCACAAGCCCGACTAGCGGGAGGGCCGGGGGTGAGCAGTTCTTC. Residues: CASSTSPTSGRAGGEQFF.

This clone was observed a handful of times. The chain combines TRBV7-9 with TRBJ2-7; TRBD1 aligns across 10 bases. This CDR3 is 13 amino acids long. V shed 5 bases, J shed 7 bases, and the junction held 5 bases outside the gene matches. Germline-derived CDR1 and CDR2 are SEHNR and FQNEAQ (reference sequence). Here the CDR3 reads CASSGTGDWEQYF. The CDR3 bases are TGTGCCAGCAGCGGGACAGGGGATTGGGAGCAGTACTTC.

The rearrangement uses TRBV11-1 and TRBJ1-1; perhaps TRBD1 as D (5 bases). CDR3 length: 14 amino acids. Germline V CDR1 and CDR2: SGHAT, FQDESV (reference sequence). V gave up 3 bases and J gave up 1 base, with 9 bases separating them. CDR3 region: CASSLGLPNTEAFF. The CDR3 region has the DNA TGTGCCAGCAGCTTGGGACTCCCGAACACTGAAGCTTTCTTT. The full variable domain, rest sourced from reference TRBV11-1 and TRBJ1-1, is EAEVAQSPRYKITEKSQAVAFWCDPISGHATLYWYRQILGQGPELLVQFQDESVVDDSQLPKDRFSAERLKGVDSTLKIQPAELGDSAMYLCASSLGLPNTEAFFGQGTRLTVV.

The V gene is TRBV21-1, the J gene TRBJ2-1; TRBD2 was called by the table and not checked on the DNA. TRBV21-1 corresponds to a pseudogene. This CDR3 has 17 residues. This CDR3 is CASSNVGGWSSYNEQFF. The DNA for the CDR3 is TGTGCCAGCAGCAATGTTGGCGGGTGGAGCTCCTACAATGAGCAGTTCTTC.

In this sample, this clone turned up a few times. The V call is TRBV7-6, the J call TRBJ2-2; D might be TRBD2 (7 bases). CDR1 is SGHVS and CDR2 is FNYEAQ in the germline V gene. This CDR3 region has 16 residues. V was clipped by 6 bases and J by 3 bases, with 17 bases between them. CDR3 residues: CASSLGGGAYTGELFF. DNA for the CDR3: TGTGCCAGCAGTCTCGGAGGGGGGGCGTACACCGGGGAGCTGTTTTTT.

This clone turned up a few times. The rearrangement links TRBV18 to TRBJ2-3; D unclear. Germline V gene lookup returns CDR1 KGHSH and CDR2 LQKENI. The length of the CDR3 is 12 residues. V lost 2 bases to trimming and J lost 3 bases, with 3 bases between them. The CDR3 reads CASSPYTDTQYF. The CDR3 region has the DNA TGTGCCAGCTCACCATATACAGATACGCAGTATTTT.

The chain is built from TRBV18 and TRBJ2-7; 9 bases agree with TRBD1. Germline CDR1 reads KGHSH; CDR2 reads LQKENI. The CDR3 extends over 15 amino acids. With 2 bases clipped from V and 4 bases from J, the junction kept 6 bases outside the gene matches. CDR3 DNA: TGTGCCAGCTCACCAGGGACAGGGAATCAATACGAGCAGTACTTC. Residues: CASSPGTGNQYEQYF.

This CDR3 reads CASSPSGLGSSYEQYF. DNA of the CDR3: TGTGCCAGCTCACCATCCGGACTGGGGAGCTCCTACGAGCAGTACTTC. The chain recombines TRBV18 with TRBJ2-7; D might be TRBD2 (5 bases). This CDR3 has 16 residues. Germline CDR1 is KGHSH and CDR2 is LQKENI. The V end lost 2 bases, the J end lost 0 bases, and 14 bases lay between the germline ends.

The chain combines TRBV11-2 with TRBJ1-2, with D unclear. The CDR3 consists of 16 residues. V lost 1 base and J 1 base, leaving 13 bases between the germline ends. From germline, CDR1 is SGHAT and CDR2 FQNNGV. CDR3 sequence (DNA): TGTGCCAGCAGCTTAGGGCCAGGCGGGGTTAACTATGGCTACACCTTC. Its translation is CASSLGPGGVNYGYTF.

The rearrangement links TRBV5-1 to TRBJ1-4; 8 bases are shared with TRBD1. Germline CDR1 and CDR2: SGHRS and YFSETQ. The CDR3 length is 16 residues. Trimming removed 3 bases from V and 4 bases from J; junction bases left unmatched: 8. The CDR3 here is CASSWTGSSGNEKLFF. CDR3 bases: TGCGCCAGCAGCTGGACAGGGAGCAGCGGTAATGAAAAACTGTTTTTT.

The V gene is TRBV19, the J gene TRBJ2-1, with D possibly matching TRBD1 (6 bases). The CDR3 runs 14 residues. Trimming stripped 7 bases from V and 5 bases from J, with 15 bases between. Germline CDR1 LNHDA, CDR2 SQIVND (reference sequence). CDR3 residues: CASTLVQGNNEQFF. The CDR3, as DNA: TGTGCCAGTACCCTAGTACAGGGAAACAATGAGCAGTTCTTC.

This chain connects TRBV6-2 or TRBV6-3 to TRBJ2-1; TRBD2 agrees at 8 bases. This CDR3 is 15 amino acids long. CDR1 and CDR2 from the germline V gene are MNHEY and SVGEGT. Losses at the gene ends were 4 bases for V and 6 bases for J; bases not matched to a gene: 8. In DNA, the CDR3 is TGTGCCAGCAGTTCCTCCGGGACTAGGGCCAATGAGCAGTTCTTC. Residues: CASSSSGTRANEQFF.

This clone appeared a single time. Germline is not matched at one junction end, which may reflect a read error. This rearrangement joins TRBV4-1 to TRBJ1-5; 7 bases are a match to TRBD1. In germline, CDR1 is MGHRA, CDR2 YSYEKL. CDR3 length: 13 residues. The CDR3 is CASSEDRDQPQHF. The CDR3 nucleotides are TGCGCCAGCAGCGAAGACAGGGATCAGCCCCAGCATTTT.

This clone was detected a few times. The V and J genes are TRBV6-1 and TRBJ1-1; 8 bases align to TRBD1. V lost 2 bases, J lost 11 bases, and 7 bases stayed unmatched. CDR1 and CDR2 from the germline V gene are MNHNS and SASEGT. CDR3 length equals 13 residues. CDR3: CASSETQGVGAFF. Written as DNA, the CDR3 is TGTGCCAGCAGTGAAACACAGGGGGTTGGTGCTTTCTTT.

The rearrangement joins TRBV5-1 to TRBJ2-7; 7 bases agree with TRBD2. The trim removed 2 bases at V and 5 bases at J, leaving 7 bases unmatched. Germline-derived CDR1 and CDR2 are SGHRS and YFSETQ. CDR3 length: 14 amino acids. CDR3 coding DNA: TGCGCCAGCAGCTTAGCGGGACTATCCCACGAGCAGTACTTC. It translates to CASSLAGLSHEQYF.

The rearrangement joins TRBV6-5 to TRBJ2-7, with D uncertain. Trimming cost V 3 bases and J 6 bases, with 18 bases left between them. This CDR3 contains 15 residues. Germline CDR1 MNHEY, CDR2 SVGAGI. The CDR3 coding sequence is TGTGCCAGCAGTTATAGTAGGAAGTCTTTGAGCGAGCAGTACTTC. Translated, it gives CASSYSRKSLSEQYF.

V usage is TRBV7-2 and J usage is TRBJ2-3; D unresolved. V was clipped by 1 base and J by 4 bases, with 3 bases between them. The CDR3 spans 12 residues. CDR1 SGHTA and CDR2 FQGNSA come from the germline V gene. The CDR3 DNA reads as TGTGCCAGCAGCTTAGTGTCAGATACGCAGTATTTT. Amino acids: CASSLVSDTQYF.

The chain is built from TRBV21-1 and TRBJ1-3. TRBV21-1 is tagged as a pseudogene. This CDR3 has 13 amino acids. The CDR3 DNA reads TGTGCCAGCAGCAGGGGTTCTGGAAACACCATATATTTT. Its translation: CASSRGSGNTIYF.

The chain recombines TRBV7-2 with TRBJ1-5, with D possibly being TRBD1 (5 bases). CDR1 is SGHTA and CDR2 is FQGNSA in the germline V gene. Trimming cost V 5 bases and J 8 bases, with 16 bases left between them. The CDR3 covers 14 residues. The CDR3 loop reads CASSKNRNGEPQHF. CDR3 nucleotide sequence: TGTGCCAGCAGCAAAAACAGGAATGGGGAGCCCCAGCATTTT.

The chain uses TRBV28 and TRBJ1-5; 7 bases line up with TRBD1. Losses at the gene ends were 7 bases for V and 7 bases for J; bases not matched to a gene: 7. In germline, CDR1 is MDHEN, CDR2 SYDVKM. This CDR3 region has 13 residues. CDR3 sequence: CASNDRVDQPQHF. CDR3 coding DNA: TGTGCCAGCAACGACAGGGTGGACCAGCCCCAGCATTTT.

The V call is TRBV13, the J call TRBJ2-7, with 8 bases identical to TRBD2. The germline CDR1 and CDR2 sequences are PRHDT and FYEKMQ (reference sequence). V trimming: 5 bases; J trimming: 0 bases; junction bases outside the gene matches: 12. The CDR3 has 17 residues. CDR3 region: CASSPWVAGRSSYEQYF. In DNA, the CDR3 is TGTGCCAGCAGCCCTTGGGTAGCGGGGCGCAGCTCCTACGAGCAGTACTTC.

This clone came up a few times. The rearrangement links TRBV7-2 to TRBJ2-7; 8 bases map to TRBD2. With 5 bases clipped from V and 6 bases from J, the junction kept 12 bases outside the gene matches. Germline V CDR1 and CDR2: SGHTA, FQGNSA. The CDR3 is 15 amino acids. CDR3 sequence reads: CASSPFGRALSEQYF. The CDR3 DNA reads as TGTGCCAGCAGCCCCTTCGGGAGGGCCCTCAGCGAGCAGTACTTC.

The CDR3 loop reads CASSLLAGDYNEQFF. The CDR3 region has the DNA TGCGCCAGCAGCTTATTAGCGGGGGACTACAATGAGCAGTTCTTC. The chain combines TRBV5-1 with TRBJ2-1, with TRBD2 identical over 9 bases. CDR3 length: 15 amino acids. CDR1 is SGHRS and CDR2 is YFSETQ in the germline V gene. The trim removed 2 bases at V and 3 bases at J, leaving 3 bases unmatched.

This sequence joins TRBV2 and TRBJ2-7, with TRBD1 identical over 7 bases. CDR3 size: 13 residues. Germline CDR1 reads SNHLY; CDR2 reads FYNNEI. Trimming removed 6 bases from V and 5 bases from J; junction bases left unmatched: 7. The CDR3 DNA follows: TGTGCCAGCAGCCGACAGGGTCTCAACGAGCAGTACTTC. Translation: CASSRQGLNEQYF.

The V and J genes are TRBV21-1 and TRBJ1-5. TRBV21-1 is deemed a pseudogene. The CDR3 is 17 amino acids. The CDR3 DNA is TGTGCCAGCAGCACCCGGACGGGAGGGTATAGCAATCAGCCCCAGCATTTT. This translates into CASSTRTGGYSNQPQHF.

This sequence joins TRBV25-1 and TRBJ1-2, with TRBD1 matching 9 bases. Germline V lookup: CDR1 MGHDK, CDR2 SYGVNS. V shed 4 bases and J 7 bases; nucleotides not matched to a gene: 10. There are 15 residues in the CDR3. The DNA for the CDR3 is TGTGCCAGCAGTGCCCCGGGACAGGGCAGACGTGGCTACACCTTC. Translating it yields CASSAPGQGRRGYTF.

This clone was detected only a few times. The chain combines TRBV7-8 with TRBJ2-3; D call uncertain. Looked up from germline, CDR1 is SGHVS and CDR2 is FQNEAQ. CDR3 length equals 12 residues. The germline V and J ends were trimmed by 5 bases and 0 bases, with 3 bases remaining between them. Written as DNA, the CDR3 is TGTGCCAGCAGCCCCAGCACAGATACGCAGTATTTT. It specifies CASSPSTDTQYF.

V usage is TRBV6-4 and J usage is TRBJ1-5, with D possibly being TRBD1 (5 bases). The CDR3 has 15 residues. CDR1 is MRHNA and CDR2 is SNTAGT in the germline V gene. Trimming stripped 9 bases from V and 3 bases from J, with 18 bases between. CDR3 sequence (DNA): TGTGCCAGTTATTCCTCCACAGGCCCCAATCAGCCCCAGCATTTT. It translates to CASYSSTGPNQPQHF.

The rearrangement links TRBV5-5 to TRBJ2-1; tentatively, D is TRBD1 (6 bases). Germline CDR1 reads SGHKS; CDR2 reads YYEKEE (reference sequence). The CDR3 length is 17 residues. Trimming pared 5 bases from V and 4 bases from J, leaving 22 bases between. CDR3 nucleotides: TGTGCCAGCAGTTCGAAGGACGCTTGGGACAATTACAATGAGCAGTTCTTC. Its protein product is CASSSKDAWDNYNEQFF.

The chain carries TRBV6-6 and TRBJ2-3; D gene ambiguous. V was shortened by 10 bases and J by 2 bases, with 10 bases between the two germline ends. This CDR3 is built from 12 residues. Germline values: CDR1 MNHNY, CDR2 SVGAGI (reference sequence). The CDR3: CATRRHTDTQYF. For the CDR3, the DNA is TGTGCCACCCGACGGCACACAGATACGCAGTATTTT.

Here the CDR3 reads CAWSVGLAGDTQYF. In DNA form, the CDR3 reads TGTGCCTGGAGTGTAGGGCTAGCTGGAGATACGCAGTATTTT. V usage is TRBV30 and J usage is TRBJ2-3, with D possibly TRBD2 on 5 matching bases. Per the germline V gene, CDR1 is GTSNPN and CDR2 is SVGIG (reference sequence). CDR3 size: 14 residues. The ends were cut back, 0 bases at V and 5 bases at J, with 12 bases in the middle.